Detailed here is one T cell receptor (beta chain). The antigen remains undetermined. This sample stems from a study of blood T cells in healthy people across ages. Broader study findings: Diversity figures based on one million T cells were deemed too low.

Every participating donor contributed around 9.5 milliliters of peripheral blood through a draw. Next came a second PCR, run for about 7 to 12 cycles, which used a sample-barcoded 5' primer along with a J-beta primer mix. TCRdb processed the 5' RACE reads anew with MiXCR; each CDR3 protein has one entry. The table records approximately 880,000 distinct CDR3 sequences, 40% to 60% of them present only once. Germline V CDR1 and CDR2: MNHEY, SVGEGT. Trimming removed 10 bases from V and 0 bases from J, with 14 bases in between. This CDR3 has 14 residues. V and J are TRBV6-2 or TRBV6-3 and TRBJ2-3, with D perhaps matching TRBD1 or TRBD2 (5 bases each). Sequenced: blood. The receptor was isolated from a man aged 30-40 years in good health. As DNA, the CDR3 is TGTGCCACTGCACGGGACGGTAGCACAGATACGCAGTATTTT. Amino acid sequence: CATARDGSTDTQYF.